This T cell receptor beta chain was observed in a study of graft-versus-host responses after intestinal transplantation. In the study overall: All recipients got anti-thymocyte globulin induction, then tacrolimus and steroids for about 3 years. Study results and limitations: GvH clones detected in recipient marrow included some appearing first in ileum or blood.

Of note for this clone: Its antigen is unidentified.

Graft specimens yielded both intraepithelial and lamina propria lymphocytes. The CDR3 loop spans 15 amino acids. CDR1 is MRHNA and CDR2 is SNTAGT in the germline V gene. Trimming at V came to 6 bases and at J to 5 bases, leaving 6 bases not matched to a gene. Method: immunoSEQ multiplex PCR; TCRdb's copy keeps in-frame clones and lacks some. The table has approximately 17,000 clones, approximately 80% seen once. The chain couples TRBV6-4 to TRBJ2-1; 11 bases are a match to TRBD2. The origin of this receptor is a human patient who received an intestinal transplant, so some T cells may come from the graft donor. The specimen was ileum tissue, collected around 580 days after intestinal transplantation. DNA of the CDR3: TGTGCCAGCAGCACACTAGCGGGGGCCCACAATGAGCAGTTCTTC. It encodes CASSTLAGAHNEQFF.